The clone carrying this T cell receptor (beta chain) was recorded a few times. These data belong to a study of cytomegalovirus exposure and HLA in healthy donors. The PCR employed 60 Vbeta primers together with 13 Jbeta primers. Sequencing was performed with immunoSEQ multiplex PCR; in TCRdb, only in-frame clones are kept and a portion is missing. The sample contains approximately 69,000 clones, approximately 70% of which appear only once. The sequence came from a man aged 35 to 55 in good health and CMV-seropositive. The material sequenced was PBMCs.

This chain's CDR3 is CASSSSGRETQYF. The CDR3 region has the DNA TGTGCCAGCAGCTCCTCGGGGAGGGAGACCCAGTACTTC. The chain has TRBV7-2 and TRBJ2-5; D may be TRBD2 (6 bases). Germline CDR1 is SGHTA and CDR2 is FQGNSA. The CDR3 spans 13 residues. V shed 4 bases and J shed 5 bases, with 11 bases lying between them.